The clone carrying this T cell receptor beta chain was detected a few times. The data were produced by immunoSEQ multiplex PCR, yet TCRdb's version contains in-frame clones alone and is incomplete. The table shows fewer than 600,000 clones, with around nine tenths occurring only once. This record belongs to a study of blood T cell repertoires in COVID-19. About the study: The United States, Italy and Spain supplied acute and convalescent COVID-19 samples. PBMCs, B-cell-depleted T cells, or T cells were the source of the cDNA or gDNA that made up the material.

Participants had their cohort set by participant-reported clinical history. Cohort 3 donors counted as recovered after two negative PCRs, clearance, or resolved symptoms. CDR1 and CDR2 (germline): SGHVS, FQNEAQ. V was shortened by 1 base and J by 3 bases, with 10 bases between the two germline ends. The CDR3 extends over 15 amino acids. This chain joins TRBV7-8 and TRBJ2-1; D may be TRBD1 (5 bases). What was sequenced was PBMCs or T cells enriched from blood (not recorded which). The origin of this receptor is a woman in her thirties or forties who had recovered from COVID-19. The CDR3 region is CASSLGRALYNEQFF. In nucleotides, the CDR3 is TGTGCCAGCAGCTTAGGCAGGGCCCTCTACAATGAGCAGTTCTTC.